The 14 T cell receptor beta chains below were found in one sample sequenced in a study of control samples from healthy donors and cancer patients. Repertoires were generated with immunoSEQ multiplex PCR, while TCRdb's copy carries only in-frame clones and drops some. Of around 250,000 clones listed, more than 65% were seen once; the top ten hold 13%. Sequenced sample: PBMCs. The receptors come from an older woman with lung cancer.

Concerning this clone: A far more abundant clone sits one base away, making this likely a read error. The CDR3 here is CAFGSGRLSYEQYF. CDR3 sequence (DNA): TGTGCCTTTGGATCTGGGCGACTTTCCTACGAGCAGTACTTC. The V call is TRBV6-5, the J call TRBJ2-7; no clear D. The CDR3 has 14 residues. CDR1 MNHEY and CDR2 SVGAGI come from the germline V gene. V lost 11 bases to trimming and J lost 1 base, with 18 bases between them.

This clone was counted between two and nine times. This chain joins TRBV10-2 and TRBJ1-5; D uncertain. V lost 0 bases to trimming and J lost 5 bases, with 8 bases between them. Germline CDR1 and CDR2: WSHSY and SAAADI. This CDR3 has 14 amino acids. The CDR3 DNA reads TGCGCCAGCAGTGAGTCGGGGAGGGATCAGCCCCAGCATTTT. It is translated as CASSESGRDQPQHF.

This rearrangement joins TRBV12-3 or TRBV12-4 to TRBJ1-1; D is unresolved. V shed 3 bases and J shed 5 bases, with 7 bases lying between them. The CDR3 loop spans 12 amino acids. The CDR3: CASSFSLTEAFF. DNA of the CDR3: TGTGCCAGCAGTTTTTCTTTAACTGAAGCTTTCTTT.

In its sample, this clone was seen a few times. This sequence joins TRBV19 and TRBJ1-1, with D unresolved. The germline gives CDR1 LNHDA, CDR2 SQIVND (reference sequence). Trimming pared 0 bases from V and 4 bases from J, leaving 6 bases between. This CDR3 contains 13 residues. This chain's CDR3 is CASSIDGFTEAFF. The CDR3 region has the DNA TGTGCCAGTAGTATAGACGGGTTCACTGAAGCTTTCTTT.

This clone was recorded only once. This chain joins TRBV7-3 and TRBJ2-3; D perhaps matches TRBD2 (5 bases). V gave up 4 bases and J gave up 4 bases, with 12 bases separating them. Per the germline V gene, CDR1 is SGHTA and CDR2 is FQGTGA. The CDR3 runs 14 residues. CDR3 nucleotide sequence: TGTGCCAGCAGCTCGCGGACCGGGGCAGATACGCAGTATTTT. Residues: CASSSRTGADTQYF.

V usage is TRBV11-2 and J usage is TRBJ1-5; TRBD1 agrees at 7 bases. From germline, CDR1 is SGHAT and CDR2 FQNNGV. The V segment lost 2 bases and the J segment 1 base; nucleotides outside the gene matches: 2. This CDR3 has 15 amino acids. CDR3 sequence (DNA): TGTGCCAGCAGCTTAATGACAGGGAGCAATCAGCCCCAGCATTTT. It is translated as CASSLMTGSNQPQHF.

Remarks on this clone: The sample carries other DNA sequences with the same CDR3. The gene calls are TRBV29-1 and TRBJ1-4; 7 bases match TRBD1. This CDR3 is 13 amino acids long. V shed 7 bases and J 5 bases; nucleotides not matched to a gene: 7. From germline, CDR1 is SQVTM and CDR2 ANQGSEA. DNA for the CDR3: TGCAGCGCTGGGGACAGTCCCAATGAAAAACTGTTTTTT. It is translated as CSAGDSPNEKLFF.

This chain uses TRBV19 with TRBJ2-7, with 9 nucleotides matching TRBD1. CDR3 length: 14 residues. CDR1 is LNHDA and CDR2 is SQIVND in the germline V gene (reference sequence). V gave up 7 bases and J gave up 2 bases; unmatched junction bases: 6. The CDR3 spells CASTQGTGPYEQYF. CDR3 coding DNA: TGTGCCAGTACCCAAGGGACAGGGCCCTACGAGCAGTACTTC.

The chain has TRBV2 and TRBJ1-5; a possible D gene is TRBD1 (6 bases). Trimming cost V 7 bases and J 7 bases, with 11 bases left between them. The CDR3 covers 12 residues. Per the germline V gene, CDR1 is SNHLY and CDR2 is FYNNEI. Here the CDR3 reads CASKGGEQPQHF. CDR3 nucleotide sequence: TGTGCCAGCAAGGGGGGTGAACAGCCCCAGCATTTT.

The V gene is TRBV7-9, the J gene TRBJ2-7, with 11 nucleotides matching TRBD1. V shed 5 bases, J shed 2 bases, and the junction held 11 bases outside the gene matches. The CDR3 totals 17 residues. Germline-derived CDR1 and CDR2 are SEHNR and FQNEAQ (reference sequence). The CDR3 bases are TGTGCCAGCAGCGTCTTATCGGGACAGGGGGGGACCTACGAGCAGTACTTC. It codes for CASSVLSGQGGTYEQYF.

The J gene is TRBJ2-1, the V gene TRBV5-1, with a tentative D call TRBD2 (5 bases). V gave up 4 bases and J gave up 12 bases, with 14 bases separating them. Germline values: CDR1 SGHRS, CDR2 YFSETQ. The CDR3 spans 12 residues. CDR3 coding DNA: TGCGCCAGCAGCGCCGAGGACTCTAGGCAGTTCTTC. Protein: CASSAEDSRQFF. Full variable domain (rest looked up from reference TRBV5-1 and TRBJ2-1): KAGVTQTPRYLIKTRGQQVTLSCSPISGHRSVSWYQQTPGQGLQFLFEYFSETQRNKGNFPGRFSGRQFSNSRSEMNVSTLELGDSALYLCASSAEDSRQFFGPGTRLTVL.

The V and J genes are TRBV5-4 and TRBJ1-2; TRBD1 agrees at 9 bases. Trimming removed 3 bases from V and 5 bases from J; junction bases left unmatched: 8. The CDR3 runs 15 residues. Germline V gene lookup returns CDR1 SGHNT and CDR2 YYREEE (reference sequence). DNA of the CDR3: TGTGCCAGCAGCTCAAAGACCGGGACAGGGTATGGCTACACCTTC. Translated: CASSSKTGTGYGYTF.

The chain couples TRBV18 to TRBJ1-5; unclear D gene. This CDR3 comprises 13 residues. The V end was cut by 2 bases, the J end by 8 bases, with 10 bases between. Per germline, CDR1 KGHSH and CDR2 LQKENI. The CDR3: CASSPSGLEPQHF. CDR3 nucleotides: TGTGCCAGCTCACCATCCGGTTTAGAGCCCCAGCATTTT.

The chain combines TRBV9 with TRBJ2-3; tentative D call: TRBD1 (5 bases). V dropped 0 bases and J dropped 2 bases, with 10 bases sitting between them. The germline gives CDR1 SGDLS, CDR2 YYNGEE. The CDR3 covers 15 residues. CDR3 sequence: CASSVAPRDTDTQYF. The CDR3 DNA follows: TGTGCCAGCAGCGTAGCCCCCAGGGACACAGATACGCAGTATTTT.